Shown below are 5 T cell receptor beta chains from a single sample sequenced in a study of blood T cells in healthy people across ages. A second PCR, run for about 6 to 11 cycles, used a sample-barcoded 5' primer plus a J-beta primer mix. One entry per CDR3 protein, called by TCRdb with MiXCR from the 5' RACE reads. The top ten clones hold 9.4% of a sample with over 700,000 distinct CDR3 sequences, 25% of them seen once. These data also featured in a second study, about T cells of mothers and their children.

Specimen: blood. Source of these receptors: a boy between 10 and 17 years old in good health.

The gene calls are TRBV5-1 and TRBJ2-5; D tentatively fits TRBD1 or TRBD2 (6 bases each). Per germline, CDR1 SGHRS and CDR2 YFSETQ. The CDR3 runs to 17 residues. Trimming left V 6 bases short and J 4 bases short, with 25 bases between. CDR3 bases: TGCGCCAGCACCTCCTCTTTTATGGGGGGCGCAGGAGAGACCCAGTACTTC. Protein sequence: CASTSSFMGGAGETQYF.

This chain connects TRBV20-1 to TRBJ2-5, with 10 nucleotides matching TRBD2. The J call is doubtful: the DNA matches TRBJ2-1 better. CDR3 length equals 17 residues. Germline lookup yields CDR1 DFQATT and CDR2 SNEGSKA (reference sequence). The CDR3 reads CSARDLRTSGGKNEQFF. DNA for the CDR3: TGCAGTGCTAGAGATCTCCGGACTAGCGGAGGAAAAAATGAGCAGTTCTTC.

V usage is TRBV20-1 and J usage is TRBJ2-1; 8 positions agree with TRBD2. J lost 8 bases, V lost 3 bases, and 12 bases had no gene match. The CDR3 sequence is 15 residues long. Germline CDR1 DFQATT, CDR2 SNEGSKA (reference sequence). This CDR3 reads CSARKLAANWDEQFF. CDR3 in DNA: TGCAGTGCTAGGAAACTAGCGGCCAATTGGGATGAGCAGTTCTTC.

This clonotype was seen a few times. The rearrangement uses TRBV7-9 and TRBJ2-5; maybe TRBD2 (6 bases). TRBJ2-7 explains the end of the DNA better; the J call may be wrong. The CDR3 runs to 14 residues. Germline CDR1 reads SEHNR; CDR2 reads FQNEAQ (reference sequence). This CDR3 is CASSSAGFIYEQYF. The CDR3 nucleotides read TGTGCCAGCAGCTCCGCGGGGTTTATCTACGAGCAGTACTTC.

This clonotype was found a few times. The chain employs TRBV5-1 and TRBJ1-1; the D is unclear. The V gene's germline CDR1 is SGHRS and CDR2 YFSETQ. The V end lost 1 base, the J end lost 7 bases, and 11 bases lay between the germline ends. The CDR3 is 13 residues long. In DNA, the CDR3 is TGCGCCAGCAGCTTGTTTGGGGAGCTTGAAGCTTTCTTT. It codes for CASSLFGELEAFF. The whole variable domain, filled in from reference TRBV5-1 and TRBJ1-1, reads KAGVTQTPRYLIKTRGQQVTLSCSPISGHRSVSWYQQTPGQGLQFLFEYFSETQRNKGNFPGRFSGRQFSNSRSEMNVSTLELGDSALYLCASSLFGELEAFFGQGTRLTVV.